This TCR beta chain appears in the sequencing data of a study of monozygotic twins with inflammatory bowel disease. Study-wide points: Among patients, repertoires may have gained variability from differing immunosuppressive treatments. No distinction between different T cell subtypes was possible.

Worth noting for this clonotype: The antigen remains undetermined.

Nested PCRs (about 17 and 10 cycles, two total) were applied to TCRalpha and TCRbeta cDNA. From the 5' RACE reads, TCRdb lists one entry per CDR3 protein and no DNA. The table counts approximately 400,000 distinct CDR3 sequences; more than 2% lies in the top ten. This receptor was obtained from a human donor with ulcerative colitis or Crohn's disease, or a healthy co-twin of an affected twin (not recorded which). Sequenced input: blood.

CDR3 in amino acids: CASSQGRGAHNEQFF. V is TRBV3-1 and J is TRBJ2-1; as DNA is missing, the TRBD2 call by TCRdb cannot be tested. The germline gives CDR1 LGHDT, CDR2 YNNKEL (reference sequence). There are 15 residues in the CDR3.